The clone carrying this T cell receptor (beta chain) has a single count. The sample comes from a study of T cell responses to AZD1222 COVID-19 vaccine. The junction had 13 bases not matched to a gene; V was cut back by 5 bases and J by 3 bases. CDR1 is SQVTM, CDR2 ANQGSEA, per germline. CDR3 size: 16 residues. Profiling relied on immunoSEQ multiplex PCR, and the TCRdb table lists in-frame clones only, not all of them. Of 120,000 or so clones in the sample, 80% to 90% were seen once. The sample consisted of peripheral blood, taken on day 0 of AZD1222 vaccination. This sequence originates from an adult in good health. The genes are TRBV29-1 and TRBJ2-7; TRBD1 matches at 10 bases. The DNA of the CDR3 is TGCAGCGTTACTCCCGCCGGGACAGGGGATGTCTACGAGCAGTACTTC. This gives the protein CSVTPAGTGDVYEQYF.